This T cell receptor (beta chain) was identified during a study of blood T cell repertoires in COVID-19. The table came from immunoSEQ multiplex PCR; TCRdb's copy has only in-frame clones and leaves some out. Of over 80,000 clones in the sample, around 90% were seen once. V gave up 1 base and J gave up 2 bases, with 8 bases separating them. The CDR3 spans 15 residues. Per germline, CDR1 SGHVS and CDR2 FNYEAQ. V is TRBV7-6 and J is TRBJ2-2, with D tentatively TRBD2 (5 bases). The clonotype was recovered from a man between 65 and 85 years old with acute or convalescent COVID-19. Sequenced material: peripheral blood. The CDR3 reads CASSLGSGNTGELFF. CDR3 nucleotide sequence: TGTGCCAGCAGCTTAGGCAGCGGCAACACCGGGGAGCTGTTTTTT.